This passage covers 23 T cell receptor beta chains from one sample sequenced in a study of identical twins (dated by TCRdb to the mid-2010s). The receptor library was made with 5' RACE. Sequencing was carried out with an Illumina HiSeq 2000. The public sequencing data were trimmed at Q25 with fastp and processed into clonotypes with MiXCR by TCRdb, which kept only in-frame beta chains. Each CDR3 protein appears once, grouped with its most common genes and DNA. The sample yields around 570,000 distinct CDR3 sequences; approximately 10% were counted once. Roughly 3% of the sample is taken by the ten largest. The same data also went into a second study, on yellow fever vaccine responses in identical twins.

Sequencing was done on a sample of PBMCs. Receptors were obtained from a woman aged 18-29 years in good health.

The chain combines TRBV28 with TRBJ2-2; 8 bases agree with TRBD2. The CDR3 runs 16 residues. Germline V gene lookup returns CDR1 MDHEN and CDR2 SYDVKM. V shed 4 bases and J 3 bases; nucleotides not matched to a gene: 7. For the CDR3, the DNA is TGTGCCAGCAGTTCCCCGGGGGGGGGCGACACCGGGGAGCTGTTTTTT. Encoded protein: CASSSPGGGDTGELFF.

The sample holds many counts of this clonotype. This rearrangement joins TRBV7-2 to TRBJ2-5; D tentatively fits TRBD1 or TRBD2 (7 bases each). V was cut by 5 bases and J by 4 bases, with 17 bases left in between. The CDR3 length is 15 residues. Germline V gives CDR1 SGHTA, CDR2 FQGNSA. CDR3 loop: CASSPGGWGGETQYF. Written as DNA, the CDR3 is TGTGCCAGCAGCCCAGGGGGGTGGGGGGGAGAGACCCAGTACTTC.

This clonotype was counted at least ten times. This sequence joins TRBV28 and TRBJ1-1, with D possibly TRBD1 on 5 matching bases. From germline, CDR1 is MDHEN and CDR2 SYDVKM. This CDR3 spans 13 amino acids. V dropped 7 bases and J dropped 1 base, with 10 bases sitting between them. The CDR3 DNA sequence: TGTGCCAGCAAACAGGCGACGAACACTGAAGCTTTCTTT. This translates into CASKQATNTEAFF.

The rearrangement joins TRBV20-1 to TRBJ2-7, with TRBD2 as a possible D gene (7 bases). The V and J ends lost 6 bases and 6 bases respectively, with 21 bases between them. Germline CDR1 and CDR2: DFQATT and SNEGSKA (reference sequence). The CDR3 is made up of 14 amino acids. DNA of the CDR3: TGCAGTGCCTTGGGGGCGGGGGCCGCGGGCGAGCAGTACTTC. It translates to CSALGAGAAGEQYF.

V usage is TRBV30 and J usage is TRBJ2-1; D may be TRBD2 (5 bases). The CDR3 contains 11 residues. Germline V lookup: CDR1 GTSNPN, CDR2 SVGIG (reference sequence). Trimming shortened V by 2 bases and J by 8 bases, and 7 bases separated the two germline ends. DNA for the CDR3: TGTGCCTGGAGTCCGAGGGATGAGCAGTTCTTC. It codes for CAWSPRDEQFF. Together with reference TRBV30 and TRBJ2-1, the CDR3 gives the full variable domain: SQTIHQWPATLVQPVGSPLSLECTVEGTSNPNLYWYRQAAGRGLQLLFYSVGIGQISSEVPQNLSASRPQDRQFILSSKKLLLSDSGFYLCAWSPRDEQFFGPGTRLTVL.

This clonotype occurred a few times. V usage is TRBV12-3 or TRBV12-4 and J usage is TRBJ1-4, with D possibly matching TRBD1 (5 bases). The V end was cut by 6 bases, the J end by 8 bases, with 19 bases between. There are 15 residues in the CDR3. The CDR3 here is CASRSIAGKGEKLFF. CDR3 sequence (DNA): TGTGCCAGCAGATCAATAGCGGGGAAGGGGGAAAAACTGTTTTTT.

At least ten counts were recorded for this clonotype. The chain couples TRBV2 to TRBJ1-4; 9 positions match TRBD1. This CDR3 contains 14 residues. Germline CDR1 SNHLY, CDR2 FYNNEI. The V segment lost 8 bases and the J segment 7 bases; nucleotides outside the gene matches: 8. CDR3 residues: CASGWGTGREKLFF. The CDR3 DNA is TGTGCCAGCGGGTGGGGGACAGGGCGTGAAAAACTGTTTTTT.

This clonotype was detected many times. This chain joins TRBV5-6 and TRBJ2-3; 8 bases map to TRBD2. Germline CDR1 SGHDT, CDR2 YYEEEE. The CDR3 length is 16 residues. V was clipped by 0 bases and J by 1 base; unmatched bases: 4. The CDR3 sequence is CASSLGLAGRTDTQYF. CDR3 sequence (DNA): TGTGCCAGCAGCTTGGGGCTAGCGGGCCGCACAGATACGCAGTATTTT.

The J gene is TRBJ1-6, the V gene TRBV5-6, with 9 bases fitting TRBD1. CDR3 length: 19 amino acids. Germline CDR1 and CDR2: SGHDT and YYEEEE. The J segment lost 4 bases and the V segment lost 1 base, leaving 12 bases of the junction unmatched. The CDR3 is CASSLWGFGTGSYNSPLHF. CDR3 DNA sequence: TGTGCCAGCAGCTTGTGGGGTTTCGGGACAGGGTCGTATAATTCACCCCTCCACTTT.

This chain links TRBV20-1 with TRBJ2-1; maybe TRBD2 (5 bases). Germline assignment: CDR1 DFQATT and CDR2 SNEGSKA (reference sequence). Trimming took 1 base from V and 2 from J, leaving 15 bases between them. The CDR3 is made up of 16 amino acids. In nucleotides, the CDR3 is TGCAGTGCTAGAGCCAAGAGGACTTTAACCTACAATGAGCAGTTCTTC. Amino acids: CSARAKRTLTYNEQFF.

In this sample, this clonotype turned up a few times. The V call is TRBV11-2, the J call TRBJ2-1; D remains unclear. There are 14 residues in the CDR3. The V gene lost 7 bases and the J gene lost 5 bases, with 15 bases spanning the gap. Germline CDR1 SGHAT, CDR2 FQNNGV. The CDR3 sequence: CASTVIGPNNEQFF. In DNA, the CDR3 is TGTGCCAGCACTGTGATAGGGCCCAACAATGAGCAGTTCTTC.

This clonotype was recorded at least ten times. V and J are TRBV2 and TRBJ1-2; the D gene is possibly TRBD1 (5 bases). The V end was cut by 3 bases, the J end by 7 bases, with 12 bases between. The CDR3 loop spans 13 amino acids. From germline, CDR1 is SNHLY and CDR2 FYNNEI. CDR3 coding DNA: TGTGCCAGCAGTGAGTCAGGGAAATTTGGCTACACCTTC. Protein sequence: CASSESGKFGYTF.

V and J are TRBV5-1 and TRBJ2-1; D is tentatively TRBD1 or TRBD2 (5 bases each). The length of the CDR3 is 15 residues. Trimming removed 2 bases from V and 6 bases from J, with 15 bases in between. Germline lookup yields CDR1 SGHRS and CDR2 YFSETQ. The CDR3 sequence is CASSLRDARFNEQFF. CDR3 bases: TGCGCCAGCAGCTTACGGGACGCAAGATTCAATGAGCAGTTCTTC.

The chain is built from TRBV20-1 and TRBJ2-1; 7 bases match TRBD2. The V segment lost 6 bases and the J segment 7 bases; nucleotides outside the gene matches: 30. The CDR3 has 20 amino acids. Germline lookup yields CDR1 DFQATT and CDR2 SNEGSKA (reference sequence). CDR3: CSADATLVGGRAPALNEQFF. Written as DNA, the CDR3 is TGCAGTGCCGACGCCACCTTGGTCGGGGGGAGGGCCCCAGCATTGAATGAGCAGTTCTTC.

This clonotype was seen at least ten times. The chain links TRBV6-2 or TRBV6-3 to TRBJ2-1; D uncertain. The CDR3 is 15 residues long. The V gene lost 4 bases and the J gene lost 0 bases, with 10 bases spanning the gap. Germline V gives CDR1 MNHEY, CDR2 SVGEGT. The CDR3 loop is CASSSHRSSYNEQFF. The CDR3 bases are TGTGCCAGCAGTTCACACCGGAGCTCCTACAATGAGCAGTTCTTC.

The chain combines TRBV6-1 with TRBJ1-4; no reliable D call. V was cut by 6 bases and J by 0 bases, with 8 bases left in between. Germline assignment: CDR1 MNHNS and CDR2 SASEGT. CDR3 length equals 14 residues. CDR3 amino acids: CASRTAATNEKLFF. The CDR3 nucleotides are TGTGCCAGCAGAACAGCGGCAACTAATGAAAAACTGTTTTTT.

This clonotype was seen repeatedly, ten times or more. The V and J genes are TRBV25-1 and TRBJ2-1; D gene unclear. The germline V gene encodes CDR1 MGHDK and CDR2 SYGVNS. The CDR3 totals 12 residues. V was trimmed by 0 bases and J by 8 bases, leaving 5 bases between them. CDR3 sequence: CASSEYIDEQFF. The DNA for the CDR3 is TGTGCCAGCAGTGAATATATCGATGAGCAGTTCTTC. The variable domain in full, completed from reference TRBV25-1 and TRBJ2-1, reads EADIYQTPRYLVIGTGKKITLECSQTMGHDKMYWYQQDPGMELHLIHYSYGVNSTEKGDLSSESTVSRIRTEHFPLTLESARPSHTSQYLCASSEYIDEQFFGPGTRLTVL.

This clonotype was picked up a small number of times. V and J are TRBV29-1 and TRBJ2-7; 10 bases are shared with TRBD1. The CDR3 extends over 14 amino acids. The V segment lost 6 bases and the J segment 0 bases; nucleotides outside the gene matches: 5. Germline assignment: CDR1 SQVTM and CDR2 ANQGSEA. The CDR3 DNA follows: TGCAGCGTCCTAGGGACAGGGGACTCCTACGAGCAGTACTTC. The encoded protein is CSVLGTGDSYEQYF.

This chain uses TRBV21-1 with TRBJ2-5; no DNA check was done on the table's D call, TRBD2. TRBV21-1 constitutes a pseudogene. The CDR3 is 18 amino acids. The chain's CDR3 is CASWYFSGRAQYQETQYF. The CDR3 DNA sequence: TGTGCCAGCTGGTACTTTAGCGGGAGGGCCCAGTACCAAGAGACCCAGTACTTC.

This clonotype has at least ten counts. The V and J genes are TRBV12-3 or TRBV12-4 and TRBJ2-7; the D gene is possibly TRBD1 (5 bases). CDR3 size: 14 residues. V lost 0 bases to trimming and J lost 4 bases, with 10 bases between them. The CDR3 protein is CASSLAQTVYEQYF. The CDR3 region has the DNA TGTGCCAGCAGTTTAGCGCAGACAGTTTACGAGCAGTACTTC.

This clonotype was picked up a small number of times. The chain carries TRBV15 and TRBJ2-7; 12 nucleotides agree with TRBD1. V trimming: 3 bases; J trimming: 6 bases; junction bases outside the gene matches: 6. This CDR3 is built from 15 residues. Germline V CDR1 and CDR2: LNHNV, YYDKDF (reference sequence). Here the CDR3 DNA reads TGTGCCACCAGCAGCCCGGGACAGGGGGCAGGCGAGCAGTACTTC. This encodes CATSSPGQGAGEQYF.

This clonotype has a count of ten or more. J is TRBJ2-5 and V is TRBV10-3, with 11 bases matching TRBD1. Germline V gives CDR1 ENHRY, CDR2 SYGVKD. V gave up 10 bases and J gave up 5 bases; unmatched junction bases: 12. This CDR3 is built from 15 residues. CDR3 loop: CASSVGQGGRETQYF. Written as DNA, the CDR3 is TGTGCCAGCTCGGTGGGACAGGGGGGTAGGGAGACCCAGTACTTC.

The table lists this clonotype with many counts. The CDR3 spells CSVEATGTGVYNEQFF. The CDR3, as DNA: TGCAGCGTTGAAGCTACCGGGACAGGGGTATACAATGAGCAGTTCTTC. The V gene is TRBV29-1, the J gene TRBJ2-1; TRBD1 agrees at 10 bases. The junction had 7 bases not matched to a gene; V was cut back by 1 base and J by 4 bases. Germline V gene data show CDR1 as SQVTM and CDR2 as ANQGSEA. There are 16 residues in the CDR3.